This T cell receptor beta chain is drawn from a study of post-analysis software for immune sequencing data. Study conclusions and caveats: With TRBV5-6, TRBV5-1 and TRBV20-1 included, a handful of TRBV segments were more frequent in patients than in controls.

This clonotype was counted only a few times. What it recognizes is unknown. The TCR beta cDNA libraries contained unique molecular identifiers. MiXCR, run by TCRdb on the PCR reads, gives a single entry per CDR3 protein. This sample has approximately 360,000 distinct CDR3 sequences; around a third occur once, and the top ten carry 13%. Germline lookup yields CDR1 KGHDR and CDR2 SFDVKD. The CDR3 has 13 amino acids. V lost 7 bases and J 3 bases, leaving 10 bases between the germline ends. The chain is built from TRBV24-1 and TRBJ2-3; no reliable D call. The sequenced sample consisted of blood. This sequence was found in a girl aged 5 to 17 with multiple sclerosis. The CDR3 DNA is TGTGCCACCAGCCCCCCGTTTACAGATACGCAGTATTTT. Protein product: CATSPPFTDTQYF.